What follows is one T cell receptor beta chain and its context. Its antigen is unknown. This specimen belongs to a study of T cells expressing NK-cell markers. Study-wide results and limits: Five to seven of the donors carried dominant NKG2C+ clonotypes that took up roughly 1.0-8% of their CD8+ T cells.

This CDR3 is 17 amino acids long. The germline gives CDR1 LGHNA, CDR2 YNFKEQ. TCRdb reprocessed the 5' RACE reads, with one entry per CDR3 protein and no DNA. The repertoire table contains roughly 280,000 distinct CDR3 sequences. The chain joins TRBV4-2 to TRBJ2-5; the D call of TRBD2 rests on TCRdb alone, since no DNA is present to check it. The sequenced material came from blood T cells: a sorted CD56 or NKG2C T cell subset, CD4+ or CD8+ T cells, or bulk PBMC T cells (not recorded which). The receptor was isolated from a man aged 18 to 35 in good health. The CDR3 is CASSQDPVGSIQETQYF.